This TCR beta chain was sequenced in a study of T cell responses to AZD1222 COVID-19 vaccine. The assay was immunoSEQ multiplex PCR, and TCRdb's table has in-frame clones only and misses some. Here the sample spans approximately 150,000 clones, 90% to 95% being singletons. Worth noting for this clone: What it recognizes is unknown.

Study results and caveats: No day 14 peak samples; only post-peak repertoires were characterized. Females made up more of the donors, who were largely white British, and clonal diversity may have come out too low.

The J segment lost 2 bases and the V segment lost 3 bases, leaving 1 base of the junction unmatched. The CDR3 runs 14 residues. In germline, CDR1 is LGHDT, CDR2 YNNKEL (reference sequence). The sequence came from an adult who received the AZD1222 COVID-19 vaccine. The chain links TRBV3-1 (or the pseudogene TRBV3-2) to TRBJ1-1; 9 bases are a match to TRBD1. Source: peripheral blood, taken 28 days after the second AZD1222 dose. The CDR3, as DNA: TGTGCCAGCAGCCAGACAGGGGGAAACACTGAAGCTTTCTTT. It yields the protein CASSQTGGNTEAFF.